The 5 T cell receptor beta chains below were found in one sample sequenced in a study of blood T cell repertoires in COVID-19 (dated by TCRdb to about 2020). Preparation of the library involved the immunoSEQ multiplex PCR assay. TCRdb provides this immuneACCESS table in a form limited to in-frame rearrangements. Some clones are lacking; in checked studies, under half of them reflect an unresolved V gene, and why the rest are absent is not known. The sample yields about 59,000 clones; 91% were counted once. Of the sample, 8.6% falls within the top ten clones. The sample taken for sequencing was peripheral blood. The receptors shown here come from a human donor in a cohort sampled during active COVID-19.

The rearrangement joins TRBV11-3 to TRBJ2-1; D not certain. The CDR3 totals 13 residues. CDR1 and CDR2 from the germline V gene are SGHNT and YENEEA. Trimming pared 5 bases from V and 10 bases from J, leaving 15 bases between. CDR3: CASSPPSTKEQFF. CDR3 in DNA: TGTGCCAGCAGCCCACCCAGTACAAAAGAGCAGTTCTTC.

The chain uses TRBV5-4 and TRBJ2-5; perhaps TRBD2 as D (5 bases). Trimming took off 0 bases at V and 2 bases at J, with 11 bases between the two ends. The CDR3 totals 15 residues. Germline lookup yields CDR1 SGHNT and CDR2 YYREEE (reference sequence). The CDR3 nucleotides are TGTGCCAGCAGCTTGGCAAAGGGAGCACAAGAGACCCAGTACTTC. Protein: CASSLAKGAQETQYF. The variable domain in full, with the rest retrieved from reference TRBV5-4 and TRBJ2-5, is ETGVTQSPTHLIKTRGQQVTLRCSSQSGHNTVSWYQQALGQGPQFIFQYYREEENGRGNFPPRFSGLQFPNYSSELNVNALELDDSALYLCASSLAKGAQETQYFGPGTRLLVL.

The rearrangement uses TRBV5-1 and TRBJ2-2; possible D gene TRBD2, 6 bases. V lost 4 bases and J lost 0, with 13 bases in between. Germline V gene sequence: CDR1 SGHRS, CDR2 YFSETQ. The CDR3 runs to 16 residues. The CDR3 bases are TGCGCCAGCAGCCCTAGCGCGAAAACGAACACCGGGGAGCTGTTTTTT. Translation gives CASSPSAKTNTGELFF.

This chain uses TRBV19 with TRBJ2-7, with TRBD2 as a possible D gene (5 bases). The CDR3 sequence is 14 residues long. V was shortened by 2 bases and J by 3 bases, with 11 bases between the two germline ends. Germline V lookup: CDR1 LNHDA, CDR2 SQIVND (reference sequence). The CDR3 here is CASSITLRDYEQYF. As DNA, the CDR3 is TGTGCCAGTAGTATAACGTTACGGGACTACGAGCAGTACTTC. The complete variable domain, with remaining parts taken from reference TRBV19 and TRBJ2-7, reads DGGITQSPKYLFRKEGQNVTLSCEQNLNHDAMYWYRQDPGQGLRLIYYSQIVNDFQKGDIAEGYSVSREKKESFPLTVTSAQKNPTAFYLCASSITLRDYEQYFGPGTRLTVT.

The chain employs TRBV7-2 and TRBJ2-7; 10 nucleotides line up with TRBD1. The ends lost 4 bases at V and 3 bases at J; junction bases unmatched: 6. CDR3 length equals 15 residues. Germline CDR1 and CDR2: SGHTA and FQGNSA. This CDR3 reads CASSWPGQGYYEQYF. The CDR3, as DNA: TGTGCCAGCAGCTGGCCGGGACAGGGGTACTACGAGCAGTACTTC.